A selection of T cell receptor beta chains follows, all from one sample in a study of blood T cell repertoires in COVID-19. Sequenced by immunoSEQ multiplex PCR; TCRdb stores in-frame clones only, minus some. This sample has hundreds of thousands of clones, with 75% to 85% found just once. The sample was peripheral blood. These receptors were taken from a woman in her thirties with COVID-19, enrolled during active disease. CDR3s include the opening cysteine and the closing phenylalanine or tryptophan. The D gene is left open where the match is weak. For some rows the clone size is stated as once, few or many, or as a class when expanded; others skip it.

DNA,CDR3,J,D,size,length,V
TGTGCCAGTAGTGTGATCAGGGGGATGAACACTGAAGCTTTCTTT,CASSVIRGMNTEAFF,TRBJ1-1,TRBD1,-,15,TRBV19
TGTGCCAGCAGCCGGGGGGCGAGGGCTGAAGCTTTCTTT,CASSRGARAEAFF,TRBJ1-1,-,once,13,TRBV27
TGTGCCAGCAGGGGGACTAGCGGGAGTACAGATACGCAGTATTTT,CASRGTSGSTDTQYF,TRBJ2-3,TRBD2,-,15,TRBV7-9
TGTGCCAGCAGTTCCCAATCCGGACAGGGCGTCAGCTACACCTTC,CASSSQSGQGVSYTF,TRBJ1-2,TRBD1,-,15,TRBV28
TGTGCCAGCAGGCGGGGACAGGGAATTTACGAGCAGTACTTC,CASRRGQGIYEQYF,TRBJ2-7,TRBD1,once,14,TRBV6-5
TGCAGCGGTGCTAGCGGGAGAATAGAGACCCAGTACTTC,CSGASGRIETQYF,TRBJ2-5,TRBD2,-,13,TRBV29-1
TGCGCCAGCAGTGAGGGCCCGGGACTAGCGGGGAGCACAGATACGCAGTATTTT,CASSEGPGLAGSTDTQYF,TRBJ2-3,TRBD2,-,18,TRBV10-2
TGTGCCAGCAGCAGGGGACTGCTTGGGGATATCGGCTACACCTTC,CASSRGLLGDIGYTF,TRBJ1-2,-,few,15,TRBV9
TGTGCCAGCGGGCGACAGGATAATTCACCCCTCCACTTT,CASGRQDNSPLHF,TRBJ1-6,-,-,13,TRBV25-1
TGTGCCAGCAGTTTAGGGACAGGGGACGGCTACACCTTC,CASSLGTGDGYTF,TRBJ1-2,TRBD1,-,13,TRBV27
TGTGCCAGTATAAGGTCAGGGGCAGAGCCCTACGAGCAGTACTTC,CASIRSGAEPYEQYF,TRBJ2-7,-,-,15,TRBV6-5
TGTGCCACCAGTGATTTTCGGTCAGATACGCAGTATTTT,CATSDFRSDTQYF,TRBJ2-3,-,-,13,TRBV24-1
TGCGCCAGCAGCCCCGACGGCGGGAGGGCCGGGTTCTTC,CASSPDGGRAGFF,TRBJ2-1,TRBD2,-,13,TRBV4-3
TGCGCCAGCAGCTTGAGTCTCCTGAGCTCCCAAGAGACCCAGTACTTC,CASSLSLLSSQETQYF,TRBJ2-5,-,once,16,TRBV5-1
TGTGCCAGCAGCCAAGTAGCGCTGAACACTGAAGCTTTCTTT,CASSQVALNTEAFF,TRBJ1-1,-,few,14,TRBV3-1/TRBV3-2
TGTGCCAGCAGCCGGACAGGGCTAGATGGCTACACCTTC,CASSRTGLDGYTF,TRBJ1-2,TRBD1,few,13,TRBV5-4
TGCGCCAGCAGCTTGATCGTTTCCGAGGGAGAGCAGTTCTTC,CASSLIVSEGEQFF,TRBJ2-1,-,-,14,TRBV5-1
TGTGCCAGCAGCCAAGGGTCCAGGCCCTGGACAGGAGCTTTCTTT,CASSQGSRPWTGAFF,TRBJ1-1,TRBD1,-,15,TRBV14
TGTGCCACCAGTGATAGCCGGTCGCGGGACTACAATGAGCAGTTCTTC,CATSDSRSRDYNEQFF,TRBJ2-1,-,-,16,TRBV24-1
TGTGCCAGCAGCTTCGGGACTAGCAGCTACGAGCAGTACTTC,CASSFGTSSYEQYF,TRBJ2-7,TRBD2,-,14,TRBV11-1
TGTGCCAGTAGTATAGCTAGCGGGGAGACCTACGAGCAGTACTTC,CASSIASGETYEQYF,TRBJ2-7,TRBD2,-,15,TRBV19
TGTGCCATCAGTGTAGGGGACAGGGGTTCCTACGAGCAGTACTTC,CAISVGDRGSYEQYF,TRBJ2-7,TRBD1,-,15,TRBV10-3
TGTGCCAGCATCAGGACAGGAATCCGCGACACTGAAGCTTTCTTT,CASIRTGIRDTEAFF,TRBJ1-1,TRBD1,-,15,TRBV6-5
TGTGCCAGCAGCCAAGCCCGGGGAGGCACCGGGGAGCTGTTTTTT,CASSQARGGTGELFF,TRBJ2-2,-,-,15,TRBV3-1/TRBV3-2
TGTGCCAGTGCACGGGGGATGGGGACAGATACGCAGTATTTT,CASARGMGTDTQYF,TRBJ2-3,-,-,14,TRBV19
TGTGCCAGCGGGTGGACAGATTCACCCCTCCACTTT,CASGWTDSPLHF,TRBJ1-6,-,-,12,TRBV28
TGTGCCAGCTCACAGGGACATAGTGGGGCCAACGTCCTGACTTTC,CASSQGHSGANVLTF,TRBJ2-6,-,-,15,TRBV18
TGTGCCAGCAGTGGGCCGACTAGCGGGATCCAGAATGAGCAGTTCTTC,CASSGPTSGIQNEQFF,TRBJ2-1,TRBD2,-,16,TRBV25-1
TGTGCCAGCAGTTTATATCCAGCGGGGGTGCAAGAGACCCAGTACTTC,CASSLYPAGVQETQYF,TRBJ2-5,TRBD2,-,16,TRBV27
TGCGCCAGCAGCTTTACAGGGGACCAGCCCCAGCATTTT,CASSFTGDQPQHF,TRBJ1-5,TRBD1,few,13,TRBV5-1
TGTGCCAGCAGTTTATATCAGGGGGCGTCAGGGGCCAACGTCCTGACTTTC,CASSLYQGASGANVLTF,TRBJ2-6,TRBD1,-,17,TRBV27
TGTGCCAGCAGTTTGAGAGGAGGGGACCTAGGCGAGCAGTACTTC,CASSLRGGDLGEQYF,TRBJ2-7,-,-,15,TRBV6-2/TRBV6-3
TGTGCCAGCAGTTACTCCGCGGGTTCCTACAATGAGCAGTTCTTC,CASSYSAGSYNEQFF,TRBJ2-1,-,-,15,TRBV6-2/TRBV6-3
TGTGCCAGCACCTCTGGCAACAGGATGAACACTGAAGCTTTCTTT,CASTSGNRMNTEAFF,TRBJ1-1,-,-,15,TRBV2
TGCGCCAGCAGCCAAGATAGAGATCCGCAAGAGACCCAGTACTTC,CASSQDRDPQETQYF,TRBJ2-5,-,once,15,TRBV4-3
TGTGCCAGCACGCGACAGGGGGCCCGCGGGGAGCAGTTCTTC,CASTRQGARGEQFF,TRBJ2-1,TRBD1,few,14,TRBV9
TGTGCCTGGAGTGGTGGAGCGGGAGGAAGTCAAGAGACCCAGTACTTC,CAWSGGAGGSQETQYF,TRBJ2-5,TRBD2,-,16,TRBV30
TGTGCCACCAGCAGAGATCTTGAGGATACCTACGAGCAGTACTTC,CATSRDLEDTYEQYF,TRBJ2-7,-,once,15,TRBV15
TGTGCCAGCAGCCCCTATGGAGGGACTGGGGCCAACGTCCTGACTTTC,CASSPYGGTGANVLTF,TRBJ2-6,-,-,16,TRBV14
TGTGCCAGCAGTTACTCCGACGGGACAGGAGAGCAGTACTTC,CASSYSDGTGEQYF,TRBJ2-7,TRBD1,-,14,TRBV6-5
TGTGCCAGCAGATCGCCAGGGGGCTTGGGAGATACGCAGTATTTT,CASRSPGGLGDTQYF,TRBJ2-3,TRBD1,-,15,TRBV6-5
TGCGCCAGCAGCCCGACAGGGTTGAGCTCCTACGAGCAGTACTTC,CASSPTGLSSYEQYF,TRBJ2-7,TRBD1,-,15,TRBV4-3
TGTGCCAGCAGTCTTAGGGGACAGGGCACAGATACGCAGTATTTT,CASSLRGQGTDTQYF,TRBJ2-3,TRBD1,-,15,TRBV28
TGTGCCAGCTGGCGGACAGGGAGGGGCCCTTTGAACACTGAAGCTTTCTTT,CASWRTGRGPLNTEAFF,TRBJ1-1,TRBD1,-,17,TRBV27
TGTGCCAGTAGTACCGGACAGGGGGGGAACTATGGCTACACCTTC,CASSTGQGGNYGYTF,TRBJ1-2,TRBD1,-,15,TRBV19
TGTGCCAGCAGCTCGACAGTTGGGGCCAACGTCCTGACTTTC,CASSSTVGANVLTF,TRBJ2-6,-,-,14,TRBV7-2
TGCGCCAGCAGCCTAGGACAGGCCAACGTCCTGACTTTC,CASSLGQANVLTF,TRBJ2-6,-,once,13,TRBV5-1
TGTGCCACCAGCAGAGTGGGAGGCCGCGGGTCCTACTACAATGAGCAGTTCTTC,CATSRVGGRGSYYNEQFF,TRBJ2-1,-,-,18,TRBV15
TGTGCCAGCAGCTCCGACAGCTATGGCTACACCTTC,CASSSDSYGYTF,TRBJ1-2,-,-,12,TRBV5-4
TGTGCCAGCAGTTCCAATACCGGGGAGCTGTTTTTT,CASSSNTGELFF,TRBJ2-2,-,few,12,TRBV6-2/TRBV6-3